This is a list of T cell receptor beta chains from one sample in a study of T-cell reconstitution after alpha-beta-depleted transplantation in children. TCRdb re-derived calls from the PCR reads in MiXCR, one entry per CDR3 protein. Here the sample spans 200,000 to 250,000 distinct CDR3 sequences, about 26% being singletons. The source was PBMCs, collected before TCRalphabeta/CD19-depleted stem cell transplant. These TCRs come from a girl aged 2-10 years with Fanconi anemia, due to receive a stem cell transplant. CDR3s include the opening cysteine and the closing phenylalanine or tryptophan. A D gene is named only where the DNA matches it firmly. A clone size is listed for some rows: how often the clone was seen (once, few, many), or a class if it is expanded.

>TRBJ2-7|TRBV7-9|-|-
CASSLAPGAHSSEQYF
TGTGCCAGCAGCTTAGCACCGGGGGCGCATAGTAGCGAGCAGTACTTC
>TRBJ1-2|TRBV20-1|few|TRBD1
CSAGQGAPYSNTF
TGCAGTGCTGGACAGGGGGCCCCCTATTCAAACACCTTC
>TRBJ1-5|TRBV10-3|-|TRBD1
CAISAQGSNQPQHF
TGTGCCATCAGTGCACAGGGGAGCAATCAGCCCCAGCATTTT
>TRBJ2-3|TRBV7-3|-|TRBD2
CASSVGLAGPGDTQYF
TGTGCCAGCAGCGTCGGACTAGCGGGGCCCGGAGATACGCAGTATTTT
>TRBJ2-2|TRBV29-1|few|TRBD2
CSVGTSGILGELFF
TGCAGCGTTGGGACTAGCGGGATCCTCGGGGAGCTGTTTTTT
>TRBJ2-7|TRBV20-1|few|TRBD2
CSAPRGRREAYEQYF
TGCAGTGCCCCACGGGGCCGACGGGAGGCCTACGAGCAGTACTTC
>TRBJ1-2|TRBV20-1|few|-
CSARDLRGVGYTF
TGCAGTGCTAGAGATCTTCGGGGGGTTGGCTACACCTTC
>TRBJ2-5|TRBV6-5|-|-
CASSYSAHSSRVTQYF
TGTGCCAGCAGTTACTCAGCGCACAGCTCAAGAGTGACCCAGTACTTC
>TRBJ2-7|TRBV9|-|-
CASSTSKEGGSYEQYF
TGTGCCAGCAGCACTAGTAAGGAGGGGGGTTCCTACGAGCAGTACTTC
>TRBJ2-7|TRBV28|-|-
CASSFSNFYEQYF
TGTGCCAGCAGTTTCAGCAACTTTTACGAGCAGTACTTC
>TRBJ2-3|TRBV12-3/TRBV12-4|few|-
CASSLMSPNGANTQYF
TGTGCCAGCAGTTTAATGTCACCCAATGGAGCCAATACGCAGTATTTT
>TRBJ2-7|TRBV5-1|few|-
CASSLAPTYEQYF
TGCGCCAGCAGCTTGGCCCCCACCTACGAGCAGTACTTC
>TRBJ2-3|TRBV20-1|few|TRBD2
CSVARTSESTDTQYF
TGCAGTGTCGCCCGGACTAGCGAATCCACAGATACGCAGTATTTT
>TRBJ2-1|TRBV29-1|many|TRBD2
CSVVTSSSYNEQFF
TGCAGCGTGGTGACTAGCTCTTCCTACAATGAGCAGTTCTTC
>TRBJ1-1|TRBV2|few|TRBD1
CAGQGGPPEAFF
TGTGCCGGACAGGGAGGCCCCCCGGAAGCTTTCTTT
>TRBJ2-6|TRBV7-6|few|-
CASSLDSGGANVLTF
TGTGCCAGCAGCTTAGATAGTGGCGGGGCCAACGTCCTGACTTTC
>TRBJ1-5|TRBV20-1|many|TRBD1
CSATFDRVLNQPQHF
TGCAGTGCTACCTTCGACAGGGTCCTAAATCAGCCCCAGCATTTT
>TRBJ2-3|TRBV29-1|few|-
CSVLNPGAYTDTQYF
TGCAGCGTTTTAAACCCGGGGGCGTATACAGATACGCAGTATTTT
>TRBJ2-7|TRBV12-3/TRBV12-4|many|-
CASSLRDVSYEQYF
TGTGCCAGCAGTTTAAGGGACGTCTCCTACGAGCAGTACTTC
>TRBJ2-1|TRBV29-1|-|-
CSVEGRENYNEQFF
TGCAGCGTTGAAGGGCGGGAAAACTACAATGAGCAGTTCTTC
>TRBJ2-7|TRBV7-2|many|TRBD2
CASSRKSGGYEQYF
TGTGCCAGCAGCCGAAAAAGCGGGGGGTACGAGCAGTACTTC
>TRBJ2-6|TRBV20-1|many|-
CSARDIMRMAGANVLTF
TGCAGTGCTAGAGATATTATGAGGATGGCCGGGGCCAACGTCCTGACTTTC